A selection of T cell receptor beta chains follows, all from one sample in a study of chemoradiotherapy in HPV16-positive cancers. Only in-frame clones appear in the TCRdb table, and some are missing; sequencing was by immunoSEQ multiplex PCR. The data contain tens of thousands of clones, around 84% of them seen just once; the ten biggest clones take up around 5.1%. The specimen was blood, collected from a patient who underwent chemoradiotherapy. These receptors came from a human donor with HPV-associated anogenital cancer. Each CDR3 is given with its conserved first and last residue. The D gene is left open where the match is weak. Clone sizes are given selectively: once, few, many, or a class where the clone is expanded.

cdr3_aa,cdr3_nt,j_call,v_call,d_call,clone_size
CASRPRLGGTSTDTQYF,TGTGCCAGTAGACCACGTCTAGGGGGGACGAGCACAGATACGCAGTATTTT,TRBJ2-3,TRBV19,NA,few
CASSGGASGFQETQYF,TGTGCCAGCAGTGGAGGGGCCTCGGGGTTCCAAGAGACCCAGTACTTC,TRBJ2-5,TRBV6-1,NA,NA
CASSPRGKGPLEGNTEAFF,TGTGCCAGCAGCCCTCGAGGAAAGGGACCCCTCGAGGGGAACACTGAAGCTTTCTTT,TRBJ1-1,TRBV7-9,NA,NA
CASTILATETQYF,TGTGCCAGCACGATACTAGCGACAGAGACCCAGTACTTC,TRBJ2-5,TRBV2,TRBD2,NA
CASSELQGITYEQYF,TGTGCCAGCAGTGAACTACAGGGTATTACCTACGAGCAGTACTTC,TRBJ2-7,TRBV6-1,NA,NA
CASTSVGFTVNQPQHF,TGTGCCAGCACCTCGGTCGGTTTCACAGTCAATCAGCCCCAGCATTTT,TRBJ1-5,TRBV2,NA,once
CASSELGAVGNEKLFF,TGTGCCAGCAGTGAACTTGGGGCAGTTGGTAATGAAAAACTGTTTTTT,TRBJ1-4,TRBV6-1,NA,NA
CALEGGGNYGYTF,TGTGCCCTGGAGGGGGGGGGTAACTATGGCTACACCTTC,TRBJ1-2,TRBV30,NA,NA
CASSLTTGLNTEAFF,TGTGCCAGCAGTTTGACCACAGGGTTGAACACTGAAGCTTTCTTT,TRBJ1-1,TRBV27,NA,NA
CAISADRGQGYTF,TGTGCCATCAGTGCGGACAGGGGGCAGGGCTACACCTTC,TRBJ1-2,TRBV10-3,TRBD1,NA
CASSLGVTGLNQPQHF,TGTGCCAGCAGCTTAGGGGTGACAGGCCTGAATCAGCCCCAGCATTTT,TRBJ1-5,TRBV7-9,NA,NA
CASSEVPGMNTEAFF,TGTGCCAGCAGTGAAGTGCCGGGCATGAACACTGAAGCTTTCTTT,TRBJ1-1,TRBV2,NA,NA
CASSQASRGTTGNTIYF,TGTGCCAGCAGCCAAGCTTCGCGTGGGACCACTGGAAACACCATATATTTT,TRBJ1-3,TRBV4-2,NA,NA
CASRGVDRGETQYF,TGTGCCAGCAGGGGAGTCGACAGGGGAGAGACCCAGTACTTC,TRBJ2-5,TRBV6-1,TRBD1,NA
CASRPPGLPSGTQYF,TGTGCCAGCAGACCCCCGGGACTACCTTCTGGGACCCAGTACTTC,TRBJ2-5,TRBV6-5,TRBD2,NA
CATSRGYEQYF,TGTGCCACCAGCCGGGGCTACGAGCAGTACTTC,TRBJ2-7,TRBV15,NA,NA
CASSPGPGAQYF,TGTGCCAGCTCACCGGGTCCGGGGGCCCAGTACTTC,TRBJ2-5,TRBV18,NA,NA
CASSVGQGISYNEQFF,TGTGCCAGCAGCGTGGGACAGGGAATTTCCTACAATGAGCAGTTCTTC,TRBJ2-1,TRBV9,TRBD1,once
CASSPLTGETGELFF,TGTGCCAGCTCACCATTAACAGGAGAGACCGGGGAGCTGTTTTTT,TRBJ2-2,TRBV18,NA,NA
CASSLGHRNIQYF,TGTGCCAGCAGCTTGGGACACCGTAACATTCAGTACTTC,TRBJ2-4,TRBV7-8,NA,NA